The clone carrying this T cell receptor beta chain was seen more than once but under ten times. The data were obtained in a study of spatial heterogeneity in lung cancer. This CDR3 has 15 amino acids. V was pared by 1 base and J by 9 bases, with 7 bases of the junction left unmatched. Germline CDR1 reads MGHRA; CDR2 reads YSYEKL. TCRdb reprocessed the 5' RACE reads via MiXCR and lists one record per CDR3 protein. Altogether roughly 39,000 distinct CDR3 sequences are present, about 5.8% being singletons, with the ten largest covering about 9.9%. Stated time point: sample taken at primary tumor resection. The sequenced material consisted of unsorted whole RNA from tumor, nontumor lung or frozen PBMC.

V is TRBV4-1 and J is TRBJ2-1; 9 bases align to TRBD2. The source of this sequence is a male donor with early-stage non-small cell lung cancer. The specimen comprised PBMCs, sampled at surgery. In DNA, the CDR3 is TGCGCCAGCAGCCAAGCGAGCGGGGGGCAGAGTGAGCAGTTCTTC. Protein: CASSQASGGQSEQFF.